This record concerns one T cell receptor (beta chain) sequence. Researchers amplified the TCR beta CDR3 regions from RNA transcripts. In the first-round RT-PCR of the TCR CDR3, the HTBI primer set was used. TCRdb reprocessed the multiplex PCR reads with MiXCR, giving one entry per CDR3 protein. The sample has some 370,000 distinct CDR3 sequences, roughly an eighth seen once. Germline CDR1 and CDR2: MNHEY and SMNVEV (reference sequence). Trimming cost V 4 bases and J 1 base, with 11 bases left between them. The CDR3 has 16 residues. This sample was included in a study of T cells in Graves' hyperthyroidism and ophthalmopathy.

The chain employs TRBV27 and TRBJ2-6; D might be TRBD2 (6 bases). The TCR was taken from a man aged 50 or older with Graves' ophthalmopathy. Sequencing was performed on blood. CDR3 sequence reads: CASSSWEVSGANVLTF. CDR3 nucleotides: TGTGCCAGCAGTTCGTGGGAGGTGTCTGGGGCCAACGTCCTGACTTTC.